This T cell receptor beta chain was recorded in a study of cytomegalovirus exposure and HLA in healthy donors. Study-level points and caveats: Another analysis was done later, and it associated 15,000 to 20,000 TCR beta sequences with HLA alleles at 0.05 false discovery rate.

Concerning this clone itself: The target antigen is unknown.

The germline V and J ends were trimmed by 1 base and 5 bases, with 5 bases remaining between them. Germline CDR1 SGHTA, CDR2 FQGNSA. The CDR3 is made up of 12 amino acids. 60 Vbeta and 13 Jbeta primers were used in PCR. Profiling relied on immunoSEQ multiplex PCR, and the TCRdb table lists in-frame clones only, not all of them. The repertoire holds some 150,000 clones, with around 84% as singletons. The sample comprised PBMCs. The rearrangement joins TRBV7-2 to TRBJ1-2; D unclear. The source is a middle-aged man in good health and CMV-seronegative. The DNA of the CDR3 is TGTGCCAGCAGCTTAGTACAATATGGCTACACCTTC. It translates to CASSLVQYGYTF.